This is a list of T cell receptor beta chains from one sample in a study of CD8 T cells in ankylosing spondylitis. From the 5' RACE reads, TCRdb called clonotypes with MiXCR, one entry per CDR3 protein. The table records roughly 440,000 distinct CDR3 sequences, 17% of them present only once. The sequenced sample was blood, either unsorted or a sorted T cell fraction (not recorded which). Source of these receptors: a male donor with ankylosing spondylitis. CDR3s include the opening cysteine and the closing phenylalanine or tryptophan. A D gene is named only where the DNA matches it firmly. Where a row states a size, it is once, few, many or the class of an expanded clone; other rows omit it.

CDR3aa	CDR3nt	j_gene	d_gene	v_gene	abundance
CATSMTTGAYTF	TGTGCCACCAGCATGACAACAGGGGCCTACACCTTC	TRBJ1-2	TRBD1	TRBV15	NA
CASSPWGGAPYEQYF	TGTGCCAGCAGTCCCTGGGGCGGGGCACCCTACGAGCAGTACTTC	TRBJ2-7	NA	TRBV28	few
CATSRDLGPGNSPLHF	TGTGCCACCAGCAGAGATCTGGGGCCGGGCAATTCACCCCTCCACTTT	TRBJ1-6	NA	TRBV15	NA
CASARTGSNQPQHF	TGTGCCAGCGCCCGGACAGGGAGCAATCAGCCCCAGCATTTT	TRBJ1-5	TRBD1	TRBV7-9	few
CASSSGTLATETQYF	TGTGCCAGCAGTTCCGGGACTCTAGCAACGGAGACCCAGTACTTC	TRBJ2-5	NA	TRBV12-3/TRBV12-4	many
CASSQDHGGANEKLFF	TGCGCCAGCAGCCAAGATCATGGGGGGGCTAATGAAAAACTGTTTTTT	TRBJ1-4	NA	TRBV4-1	NA
CASGTDSNTGELFF	TGTGCCAGCGGGACAGACTCGAACACCGGGGAGCTGTTTTTT	TRBJ2-2	TRBD1	TRBV2	NA
CASSSWATSNTEAFF	TGTGCCAGCAGCTCCTGGGCAACTTCTAATACTGAAGCTTTCTTT	TRBJ1-1	NA	TRBV7-9	few
CSATNRGGMNNEQFF	TGCAGTGCTACCAATCGGGGGGGAATGAACAATGAGCAGTTCTTC	TRBJ2-1	TRBD2	TRBV20-1	few
CASSYRSNTGELFF	TGTGCCAGCAGTTACCGGTCAAACACCGGGGAGCTGTTTTTT	TRBJ2-2	NA	TRBV6-5	few
CASSQENGYTDTQYF	TGTGCCAGCAGCCAAGAGAATGGATATACGGATACGCAGTATTTT	TRBJ2-3	NA	TRBV3-1	NA
CASRGRNLATNEKLFF	TGTGCCAGCAGAGGACGGAACCTTGCAACTAATGAAAAACTGTTTTTT	TRBJ1-4	NA	TRBV6-1	few
CASSLGSGTQYF	TGTGCCAGCAGTTTAGGTTCCGGTACGCAGTATTTT	TRBJ2-3	NA	TRBV12-3/TRBV12-4	many
CATDRGESSNQPQHF	TGTGCCACCGACAGGGGTGAGTCTAGCAATCAGCCCCAGCATTTT	TRBJ1-5	TRBD1	TRBV6-2/TRBV6-3	NA
CASSQSPLVNQGPYEQYF	TGCGCCAGCAGCCAAAGTCCCCTAGTCAATCAGGGGCCCTACGAGCAGTACTTC	TRBJ2-7	NA	TRBV4-1	NA
CASSKRVGETQYF	TGTGCCAGCAGTAAGAGGGTTGGGGAGACCCAGTACTTC	TRBJ2-5	NA	TRBV6-6	few
CASSLGPRQYF	TGTGCCAGCAGTTTAGGGCCCCGCCAGTACTTC	TRBJ2-4	NA	TRBV12-3/TRBV12-4	many
CSAPENQETQYF	TGCAGTGCTCCAGAGAACCAAGAGACCCAGTACTTC	TRBJ2-5	NA	TRBV20-1	few
CASSPVGGIQPQHF	TGTGCCAGCTCACCGGTAGGGGGCATACAGCCCCAGCATTTT	TRBJ1-5	TRBD1	TRBV18	NA
CASSLGQGAMDTQYF	TGTGCCAGCAGCTTGGGACAGGGGGCTATGGATACGCAGTATTTT	TRBJ2-3	TRBD1	TRBV7-2	many
CASSPGTGGAGGYTF	TGTGCCAGCAGTCCCGGGACAGGGGGCGCGGGTGGCTACACCTTC	TRBJ1-2	TRBD1	TRBV6-1	many
CASSLAGSGGMEPQHF	TGTGCCAGCAGCTTAGCGGGCTCGGGGGGCATGGAGCCCCAGCATTTT	TRBJ1-5	NA	TRBV7-9	NA
CASRSSEAGGYNEQFF	TGTGCCAGCCGTAGTTCCGAAGCGGGGGGCTACAATGAGCAGTTCTTC	TRBJ2-1	TRBD2	TRBV6-1	few
CASKGIPNTEAFF	TGTGCCAGCAAGGGGATCCCCAACACTGAAGCTTTCTTT	TRBJ1-1	NA	TRBV6-2/TRBV6-3	NA
CASSGGQPFNSPLHF	TGTGCCAGCAGTGGGGGACAGCCCTTTAATTCACCCCTCCACTTT	TRBJ1-6	TRBD1	TRBV25-1	NA
CASRFSATNEKLFF	TGTGCCAGCAGATTCAGTGCAACTAATGAAAAACTGTTTTTT	TRBJ1-4	NA	TRBV7-9	NA
CASLAGRSTDTQYF	TGCGCCAGCCTAGCGGGACGATCGACAGATACGCAGTATTTT	TRBJ2-3	TRBD2	TRBV5-1	few
CASSFGGRPTDTQYF	TGCGCCAGCAGCTTCGGGGGCCGGCCCACAGATACGCAGTATTTT	TRBJ2-3	NA	TRBV5-1	NA
CASSYSRSQTYNEQFF	TGTGCCAGCAGTTACTCGAGAAGTCAAACCTACAATGAGCAGTTCTTC	TRBJ2-1	NA	TRBV6-2/TRBV6-3	NA
CSVEGTDSGANVLTF	TGCAGCGTTGAGGGGACAGACTCTGGGGCCAACGTCCTGACTTTC	TRBJ2-6	TRBD1	TRBV29-1	NA
CASSSASVRFYNEQFF	TGTGCCAGCAGCTCCGCTAGCGTGCGGTTCTACAATGAGCAGTTCTTC	TRBJ2-1	NA	TRBV7-8	few
CASRNTEDYGYTF	TGTGCCAGCAGAAATACGGAGGACTATGGCTACACCTTC	TRBJ1-2	NA	TRBV6-2/TRBV6-3	few
CASSRVAGGLNTGELFF	TGTGCCAGCAGTAGAGTAGCGGGGGGCCTGAACACCGGGGAGCTGTTTTTT	TRBJ2-2	TRBD2	TRBV7-2	few
CASSLLAGSNTEAFF	TGTGCCAGCAGCTTACTCGCAGGGTCGAACACTGAAGCTTTCTTT	TRBJ1-1	NA	TRBV11-3	NA
CASSLTRVEAFF	TGTGCCAGCAGCTTAACACGGGTTGAAGCTTTCTTT	TRBJ1-1	NA	TRBV11-2	NA
CSVLRTGGANVLTF	TGCAGCGTTCTTCGAACAGGTGGGGCCAACGTCCTGACTTTC	TRBJ2-6	NA	TRBV29-1	many
CASTIGDPYEQYF	TGTGCCAGCACCATTGGGGACCCCTACGAGCAGTACTTC	TRBJ2-7	NA	TRBV6-1	NA
CAITPRAYSGKLYEQYF	TGTGCCATCACCCCAAGGGCATATAGCGGGAAGCTTTACGAGCAGTACTTC	TRBJ2-7	TRBD2	TRBV10-3	NA
CASSLGGTPYNEQFF	TGTGCCAGCAGTTTAGGCGGGACTCCCTACAATGAGCAGTTCTTC	TRBJ2-1	NA	TRBV12-3/TRBV12-4	many
CASGGLEGNTIYF	TGTGCCTCCGGGGGTCTAGAAGGAAACACCATATATTTT	TRBJ1-3	NA	TRBV12-3/TRBV12-4	many
CASSLGTGRYGYTF	TGTGCCAGCAGTTTGGGGACAGGGCGTTATGGCTACACCTTC	TRBJ1-2	TRBD1	TRBV28	NA
CASSRTSGGSGTQYF	TGTGCCAGCAGCCGGACTAGCGGGGGGAGTGGGACCCAGTACTTC	TRBJ2-5	TRBD2	TRBV11-2	NA